Below, 14 T cell receptor beta chains from the same sample are listed, as sequenced in a study of glioma-infiltrating T cells. Amplification of TCR alpha and beta CDR3 regions from RNA used iRepertoire nested multiplex PCR. TCRdb re-analysed the multiplex PCR reads in MiXCR, keeping a single row per CDR3 protein. Among roughly 190,000 distinct CDR3 sequences, around 30% were seen once, and the ten largest hold 20%. What was sequenced was glioma tissue, nonneoplastic brain tissue, or PBMCs (not recorded which). The receptors were sampled from a human donor with low-grade glioma or glioblastoma, undergoing nonglioma brain surgery, or in good health (not recorded which).

This clonotype was counted ten times or more. This chain connects TRBV12-3 or TRBV12-4 to TRBJ2-3; 11 nucleotides line up with TRBD2. This CDR3 contains 15 residues. Trimming removed 6 bases from V and 7 bases from J; junction bases left unmatched: 9. The CDR3 reads CASSPPGLAVNTQYF. CDR3 coding DNA: TGTGCCAGCAGCCCACCGGGACTAGCGGTTAATACGCAGTATTTT.

In this sample, this clonotype turned up many times. V usage is TRBV10-3 and J usage is TRBJ2-7, with 8 bases fitting TRBD2. The CDR3 consists of 18 residues. With 0 bases clipped from V and 0 bases from J, the junction kept 10 bases outside the gene matches. Germline CDR1 and CDR2: ENHRY and SYGVKD. The CDR3 region is CAISESLFTSGSSYEQYF. The CDR3, as DNA: TGTGCCATCAGTGAGTCCCTCTTCACTAGCGGAAGCTCCTACGAGCAGTACTTC.

This clonotype was seen ten or more times. The chain has TRBV6-1 and TRBJ1-5; 7 nucleotides agree with TRBD1. V shed 7 bases, J shed 1 base, and the junction held 10 bases outside the gene matches. Per the germline V gene, CDR1 is MNHNS and CDR2 is SASEGT. The CDR3 consists of 16 residues. The CDR3 reads CASTGRTGLSNQPQHF. The CDR3, as DNA: TGTGCCAGCACCGGTCGGACAGGCTTAAGCAATCAGCCCCAGCATTTT.

At least ten counts were recorded for this clonotype. The rearrangement uses TRBV4-3 and TRBJ1-1; D call uncertain. CDR3 length: 16 residues. Trimming stripped 1 base from V and 4 bases from J, with 16 bases between. Germline CDR1 LGHNA, CDR2 YSLEER. This CDR3 is CASSQVATVRGTEAFF. The CDR3 DNA sequence: TGCGCCAGCAGCCAAGTAGCAACAGTCCGGGGCACTGAAGCTTTCTTT.

Only a few counts were recorded for this clonotype. A much more abundant neighbour one base away suggests this may be a read error. CDR3 protein: CSASAVAGLYNEQFF. In nucleotides, the CDR3 is TGCAGTGCTAGCGCGGTAGCGGGCCTATACAATGAGCAGTTCTTC. V and J are TRBV20-1 and TRBJ2-1; 7 nucleotides match TRBD2. This CDR3 is 15 amino acids long. Germline-derived CDR1 and CDR2 are DFQATT and SNEGSKA (reference sequence). V was clipped by 3 bases and J by 4 bases; unmatched bases: 9.

This clonotype was seen ten or more times. The chain uses TRBV27 and TRBJ2-7, with D possibly TRBD1 on 6 matching bases. Between the trimmed V and J ends, which lost 1 base and 3 bases, there was a span of 10 bases. Germline loops: CDR1 MNHEY, CDR2 SMNVEV (reference sequence). The CDR3 has 14 residues. CDR3 region: CASSLYGTSYEQYF. The DNA of the CDR3 is TGTGCCAGCAGTTTATATGGGACAAGCTACGAGCAGTACTTC.

This clonotype appeared many times. The rearrangement links TRBV7-9 to TRBJ1-6; no firm D call. V dropped 1 base and J dropped 12 bases, with 7 bases sitting between them. The CDR3 covers 12 residues. CDR1 is SEHNR, CDR2 FQNEAQ, per germline (reference sequence). This chain's CDR3 is CASSLEVLPLHF. In DNA, the CDR3 is TGTGCCAGCAGCTTAGAGGTGCTACCCCTCCACTTT. The full variable domain, in which reference TRBV7-9 and TRBJ1-6 provide the parts outside the CDR3, is DTGVSQNPRHKITKRGQNVTFRCDPISEHNRLYWYRQTLGQGPEFLTYFQNEAQLEKSRLLSDRFSAERPKGSFSTLEIQRTEQGDSAMYLCASSLEVLPLHFGNGTRLTVT.

This clonotype was counted between two and nine times. CDR3 sequence (DNA): TGCGCCAGCAGCCCCCTGGGGACAGATACGCAGTATTTT. Protein product: CASSPLGTDTQYF. The rearrangement uses TRBV5-1 and TRBJ2-3; D unclear. CDR3 size: 13 residues. The V gene lost 4 bases and the J gene lost 3 bases, with 9 bases spanning the gap. CDR1 is SGHRS and CDR2 is YFSETQ in the germline V gene.

In its sample, this clonotype was seen many times. The rearrangement uses TRBV28 and TRBJ2-7; weak D call: TRBD2 (5 bases). Germline lookup yields CDR1 MDHEN and CDR2 SYDVKM. CDR3 size: 15 residues. Trimming removed 6 bases at V and 0 bases at J, with 15 bases between. CDR3 sequence reads: CASSPGGTVSYEQYF. The CDR3, as DNA: TGTGCCAGCAGCCCCGGAGGAACAGTCTCCTACGAGCAGTACTTC.

This clonotype was detected once. This may be a read error, as it is one base from a much larger clone. V is TRBV10-3 and J is TRBJ1-3; the D is unclear. The CDR3 contains 14 residues. V lost 10 bases and J lost 0, with 13 bases in between. Germline CDR1 reads ENHRY; CDR2 reads SYGVKD. Written as DNA, the CDR3 is TGTGCCACCCTCGGCATCAACTCTGGAAACACCATATATTTT. Translated: CATLGINSGNTIYF.

The chain combines TRBV5-1 with TRBJ1-1; D remains unclear. V gave up 1 base and J gave up 4 bases, with 8 bases separating them. Germline CDR1 is SGHRS and CDR2 is YFSETQ. The CDR3 has 13 amino acids. The CDR3 sequence is CASSLQQATEAFF. The CDR3 nucleotides are TGCGCCAGCAGCTTGCAACAAGCCACTGAAGCTTTCTTT.

This rearrangement joins TRBV18 to TRBJ2-3; D uncertain. CDR3 length: 13 amino acids. CDR1 is KGHSH and CDR2 is LQKENI in the germline V gene. The CDR3 spells CARSPRFTDTQYF. The CDR3 DNA is TGTGCACGCTCACCACGGTTCACAGATACGCAGTATTTT.

This clonotype was observed many times. This rearrangement joins TRBV29-1 to TRBJ1-5; D perhaps matches TRBD1 (6 bases). Per the germline V gene, CDR1 is SQVTM and CDR2 is ANQGSEA. The CDR3 has 12 amino acids. The V end lost 6 bases, the J end lost 6 bases, and 12 bases lay between the germline ends. CDR3 sequence: CSVAGVGQPQHF. CDR3 in DNA: TGCAGCGTAGCAGGGGTGGGTCAGCCCCAGCATTTT.

This clonotype was seen repeatedly, ten times or more. The chain couples TRBV6-2 or TRBV6-3 to TRBJ2-3; D ambiguous. The CDR3 loop spans 13 amino acids. V was cut by 7 bases and J by 6 bases, with 14 bases left in between. Germline V lookup: CDR1 MNHEY, CDR2 SVGEGT. CDR3 DNA sequence: TGTGCCAGCAACCCGAGATACCAGGATACGCAGTATTTT. This codes for CASNPRYQDTQYF.